This is a list of T cell receptor beta chains from one sample in a study of Graves' ophthalmopathy and Graves' hyperthyroidism. TCRdb re-analysed the multiplex PCR reads in MiXCR, keeping a single row per CDR3 protein. The table includes fewer than 650,000 distinct CDR3 sequences, roughly 20% detected once. The sequenced sample consisted of peripheral blood. All receptors derive from a woman between 18 and 29 years old with stable Graves' hyperthyroidism. Some clones in this sample may be carry-over from other donors' samples. Both conserved end residues are part of each CDR3. The D gene is left open where the match is weak. Clone sizes are given selectively: once, few, many, or a class where the clone is expanded.

D gene: TRBD1
V gene: TRBV12-3/TRBV12-4
J gene: TRBJ2-7
clone size: -
CDR3 DNA: TGTGCCAGCAGTTCCTCGACAGGGCTCGAGCAGTACTTC
CDR3 protein: CASSSSTGLEQYF

D gene: TRBD2
V gene: TRBV15
J gene: TRBJ2-2
clone size: many
CDR3 DNA: TGTGCCACCAGCAGAGATGGGGGGGGACTTGGGGAGCTGTTTTTT
CDR3 protein: CATSRDGGGLGELFF

D gene: -
V gene: TRBV20-1
J gene: TRBJ1-1
clone size: many
CDR3 DNA: TGCAGTGCTAGGACGGGCGCAATGAACACTGAAGCTTTCTTT
CDR3 protein: CSARTGAMNTEAFF

D gene: TRBD2
V gene: TRBV6-1
J gene: TRBJ2-7
clone size: few
CDR3 DNA: TGTGCCAGCAGTAAGAGCGGGAGGAGCTCCTACGAGCAGTACTTC
CDR3 protein: CASSKSGRSSYEQYF

D gene: -
V gene: TRBV20-1
J gene: TRBJ1-1
clone size: -
CDR3 DNA: TGCAGTGCTAGAAGTCAGGGGTCGACCACTGAAGCTTTCTTT
CDR3 protein: CSARSQGSTTEAFF

D gene: -
V gene: TRBV28
J gene: TRBJ2-7
clone size: many
CDR3 DNA: TGTGCCAGCATGTACCCAGGAACCTACGAGCAGTACTTC
CDR3 protein: CASMYPGTYEQYF

D gene: -
V gene: TRBV6-1
J gene: TRBJ1-1
clone size: -
CDR3 DNA: TGTGCCAGCAGTAAAATCAGGGAGGTTCCTGAAGCTTTCTTT
CDR3 protein: CASSKIREVPEAFF

D gene: -
V gene: TRBV11-2
J gene: TRBJ2-7
clone size: -
CDR3 DNA: TGTGCCAGCGAAAGTACCGGGGGCTACGAGCAGTACTTC
CDR3 protein: CASESTGGYEQYF

D gene: -
V gene: TRBV29-1
J gene: TRBJ2-4
clone size: many
CDR3 DNA: TGCAGCGTTGTGAGGGGCATTCAGTACTTC
CDR3 protein: CSVVRGIQYF

D gene: -
V gene: TRBV6-1
J gene: TRBJ1-6
clone size: many
CDR3 DNA: TGTGCCAGCAACACCCAGGGGAGGGCACCCCTCCACTTT
CDR3 protein: CASNTQGRAPLHF

D gene: TRBD1
V gene: TRBV3-1
J gene: TRBJ1-2
clone size: many
CDR3 DNA: TGTGCCAGCAGCCAAGATCTGGGACAGGGGAGCTATGGCTACACCTTC
CDR3 protein: CASSQDLGQGSYGYTF

D gene: TRBD1
V gene: TRBV5-1
J gene: TRBJ2-2
clone size: many
CDR3 DNA: TGCGCCAGCAGTCCGGGACAGGGAGACACCGGGGAGCTGTTTTTT
CDR3 protein: CASSPGQGDTGELFF

D gene: -
V gene: TRBV6-1
J gene: TRBJ1-1
clone size: many
CDR3 DNA: TGTGCCAGCAGTGAAAGATGGATGAACACTGAAGCTTTCTTT
CDR3 protein: CASSERWMNTEAFF

D gene: -
V gene: TRBV6-2/TRBV6-3
J gene: TRBJ1-6
clone size: once
CDR3 DNA: TGTGCCAGCAGTTACTCATTTATCGTGCGCGGACCGGAGGGTATCGGAGATAATTCACCCCTCCACTTT
CDR3 protein: CASSYSFIVRGPEGIGDNSPLHF

D gene: TRBD2
V gene: TRBV4-1
J gene: TRBJ2-5
clone size: few
CDR3 DNA: TGCGCCAGCAGCCTCTCAGGGACTAGCGGGAGTGGCGAGACCCAGTACTTC
CDR3 protein: CASSLSGTSGSGETQYF

D gene: -
V gene: TRBV29-1
J gene: TRBJ1-1
clone size: few
CDR3 DNA: TGCAGCGTTGAAGAAGGGGGGGACACTGAAGCTTTCTTT
CDR3 protein: CSVEEGGDTEAFF

D gene: -
V gene: TRBV28
J gene: TRBJ1-2
clone size: -
CDR3 DNA: TGTGCCAGCAGTTTACTTGGGGCCCATTGGGGCTACACCTTC
CDR3 protein: CASSLLGAHWGYTF

D gene: -
V gene: TRBV25-1
J gene: TRBJ2-5
clone size: -
CDR3 DNA: TGTGCCAGCAGTGAATCAGAAGCGTCAGAGACCCAGTACTTC
CDR3 protein: CASSESEASETQYF

D gene: -
V gene: TRBV6-1
J gene: TRBJ2-2
clone size: -
CDR3 DNA: TGTGCCAGCGGGGTAAACACCGGGGAGCTGTTTTTT
CDR3 protein: CASGVNTGELFF

D gene: TRBD1
V gene: TRBV30
J gene: TRBJ2-7
clone size: -
CDR3 DNA: TGTGCCTGCCGCAGGGGGAAGGGGTACGAGCAGTACTTC
CDR3 protein: CACRRGKGYEQYF

D gene: TRBD1
V gene: TRBV12-3/TRBV12-4
J gene: TRBJ1-5
clone size: many
CDR3 DNA: TGTGCCAGCAGTTTGCCGACAGGGCATCAGCCCCAGCATTTT
CDR3 protein: CASSLPTGHQPQHF

D gene: -
V gene: TRBV19
J gene: TRBJ1-5
clone size: many
CDR3 DNA: TGTGCCAGTAGTACCCTACAGGGAATCTATAGCAATCAGCCCCAGCATTTT
CDR3 protein: CASSTLQGIYSNQPQHF

D gene: -
V gene: TRBV6-1
J gene: TRBJ1-3
clone size: many
CDR3 DNA: TGTGCCAGCAGGGGACCTGGAAACACCATATATTTT
CDR3 protein: CASRGPGNTIYF

D gene: -
V gene: TRBV18
J gene: TRBJ1-5
clone size: many
CDR3 DNA: TGTGCCAGCTCAGGGGGCGATAGCAATCAGCCCCAGCATTTT
CDR3 protein: CASSGGDSNQPQHF

D gene: -
V gene: TRBV19
J gene: TRBJ1-5
clone size: many
CDR3 DNA: TGTGCCAGTAGTAGGACAAGCAATCAGCCCCAGCATTTT
CDR3 protein: CASSRTSNQPQHF

D gene: TRBD1
V gene: TRBV6-1
J gene: TRBJ1-2
clone size: once
CDR3 DNA: TGTGCCAGCAATGACAGGGGGGTAGAGGGCTACACCTTC
CDR3 protein: CASNDRGVEGYTF

D gene: -
V gene: TRBV28
J gene: TRBJ1-6
clone size: few
CDR3 DNA: TGTGCCAGCAACTACTACGGCGATAATTCACCCCTCCACTTT
CDR3 protein: CASNYYGDNSPLHF

D gene: -
V gene: TRBV6-1
J gene: TRBJ1-2
clone size: -
CDR3 DNA: TGTGCCAGCATCCTAGACACGGACTATAGCTACACCTTC
CDR3 protein: CASILDTDYSYTF

D gene: -
V gene: TRBV20-1
J gene: TRBJ2-7
clone size: -
CDR3 DNA: TGCAGTGCTATGCCCCGGCAGGGGCCCCCCCACGAGCAGTACTTC
CDR3 protein: CSAMPRQGPPHEQYF

D gene: -
V gene: TRBV28
J gene: TRBJ2-7
clone size: few
CDR3 DNA: TGTGCCAGCAGTTTATTCGGGTCCCATGAGCAGTACTTC
CDR3 protein: CASSLFGSHEQYF

D gene: -
V gene: TRBV15
J gene: TRBJ1-5
clone size: -
CDR3 DNA: TGTGCCACCTCGCCGGGACCGTACCAGCCCCAGCATTTT
CDR3 protein: CATSPGPYQPQHF

D gene: -
V gene: TRBV6-1
J gene: TRBJ2-5
clone size: many
CDR3 DNA: TGTGCCAGCAGTCCATTTGAAGAGACCCAGTACTTC
CDR3 protein: CASSPFEETQYF

D gene: TRBD2
V gene: TRBV20-1
J gene: TRBJ2-2
clone size: -
CDR3 DNA: TGCAGTGCTAGAAATCCTAGCGGGGGCCACACCGGGGAGCTGTTTTTT
CDR3 protein: CSARNPSGGHTGELFF

D gene: -
V gene: TRBV12-3/TRBV12-4
J gene: TRBJ2-2
clone size: many
CDR3 DNA: TGTGCCAGCAGAAGGGACTTAGCGAACACCGGGGAGCTGTTTTTT
CDR3 protein: CASRRDLANTGELFF

D gene: -
V gene: TRBV7-3
J gene: TRBJ1-5
clone size: -
CDR3 DNA: TGTGCCAGCAGCTTAAAGCCAGATCAGCCCCAGCATTTT
CDR3 protein: CASSLKPDQPQHF

D gene: -
V gene: TRBV4-2
J gene: TRBJ2-2
clone size: many
CDR3 DNA: TGTGCCAGCAGCCAAGATCGGCAGGGTTGGGGCACCGGGGAGCTGTTTTTT
CDR3 protein: CASSQDRQGWGTGELFF

D gene: -
V gene: TRBV6-5
J gene: TRBJ1-1
clone size: -
CDR3 DNA: TGTGCCAGCAGTTACCCTAGCGGAGGTGAAGCTTTCTTT
CDR3 protein: CASSYPSGGEAFF

D gene: -
V gene: TRBV5-1
J gene: TRBJ1-2
clone size: many
CDR3 DNA: TGCGCCAGCAGCTTAGACCTTGACTATGGCTACACCTTC
CDR3 protein: CASSLDLDYGYTF

D gene: -
V gene: TRBV5-5
J gene: TRBJ1-1
clone size: few
CDR3 DNA: TGTGCCAGCAGCTGGGGTCCCACTGAAGCTTTCTTT
CDR3 protein: CASSWGPTEAFF

D gene: -
V gene: TRBV2
J gene: TRBJ1-5
clone size: once
CDR3 DNA: TGTGCCAGCAGGGGAAGTTTCAGGGGAGGCAATCAGCCCCAGCATTTT
CDR3 protein: CASRGSFRGGNQPQHF

D gene: -
V gene: TRBV7-2
J gene: TRBJ2-5
clone size: -
CDR3 DNA: TGTGCCAGCAGCAGGACGGGGCTAGCGAATCAAGAGACCCAGTACTTC
CDR3 protein: CASSRTGLANQETQYF

D gene: -
V gene: TRBV27
J gene: TRBJ1-5
clone size: -
CDR3 DNA: TGTGCCAGCAGTCCGGCAGGGAATCGTCAGCCCCAGCATTTT
CDR3 protein: CASSPAGNRQPQHF

D gene: TRBD1
V gene: TRBV6-1
J gene: TRBJ2-7
clone size: many
CDR3 DNA: TGTGCCAGCAGAATCCAGGGACAGGGGGTGTTCGAGCAGTACTTC
CDR3 protein: CASRIQGQGVFEQYF

D gene: TRBD1
V gene: TRBV5-6
J gene: TRBJ1-5
clone size: few
CDR3 DNA: TGTGCCAGCAGCTCCCAAACGAACGACAGGGCTTATCAGCCCCAGCATTTT
CDR3 protein: CASSSQTNDRAYQPQHF

D gene: TRBD2
V gene: TRBV2
J gene: TRBJ2-7
clone size: few
CDR3 DNA: TGTGCCAGCAGTCGCGGAGCGGGGGGCGCCTACGAGCAGTACTTC
CDR3 protein: CASSRGAGGAYEQYF

D gene: TRBD2
V gene: TRBV6-2/TRBV6-3
J gene: TRBJ2-4
clone size: -
CDR3 DNA: TGTGCCAGCAGTCGGACTAGCGGGAGTTTTGGCATTCAGTACTTC
CDR3 protein: CASSRTSGSFGIQYF

D gene: TRBD1
V gene: TRBV20-1
J gene: TRBJ1-5
clone size: many
CDR3 DNA: TGCAGTGCCACCCGGTCGACAGGGGGCAATCAGCCCCAGCATTTT
CDR3 protein: CSATRSTGGNQPQHF

D gene: TRBD1
V gene: TRBV20-1
J gene: TRBJ2-5
clone size: many
CDR3 DNA: TGCAGTGCTCGGCCGGAGGACAGGGTGGAGACCCAGTACTTC
CDR3 protein: CSARPEDRVETQYF

D gene: -
V gene: TRBV6-5
J gene: TRBJ2-7
clone size: -
CDR3 DNA: TGTGCCAGCAGTTACTCGGACAGTGAGCAGTACTTC
CDR3 protein: CASSYSDSEQYF

D gene: TRBD1
V gene: TRBV5-1
J gene: TRBJ2-2
clone size: many
CDR3 DNA: TGCGCCAGCAGCACAGGACAGGGAACCGGGGAGCTGTTTTTT
CDR3 protein: CASSTGQGTGELFF

D gene: -
V gene: TRBV12-3/TRBV12-4
J gene: TRBJ2-7
clone size: -
CDR3 DNA: TGTGCCAGCAGCGTAGCGGCTAGGGGCCACGAGCAGTACTTC
CDR3 protein: CASSVAARGHEQYF

D gene: -
V gene: TRBV12-3/TRBV12-4
J gene: TRBJ2-7
clone size: many
CDR3 DNA: TGTGCCAGCTCCCGGGGCCGAGAAGAGCAGTACTTC
CDR3 protein: CASSRGREEQYF

D gene: -
V gene: TRBV20-1
J gene: TRBJ2-5
clone size: many
CDR3 DNA: TGCAGTGCCACGCCGTTTAGCCAAGAGACCCAGTACTTC
CDR3 protein: CSATPFSQETQYF